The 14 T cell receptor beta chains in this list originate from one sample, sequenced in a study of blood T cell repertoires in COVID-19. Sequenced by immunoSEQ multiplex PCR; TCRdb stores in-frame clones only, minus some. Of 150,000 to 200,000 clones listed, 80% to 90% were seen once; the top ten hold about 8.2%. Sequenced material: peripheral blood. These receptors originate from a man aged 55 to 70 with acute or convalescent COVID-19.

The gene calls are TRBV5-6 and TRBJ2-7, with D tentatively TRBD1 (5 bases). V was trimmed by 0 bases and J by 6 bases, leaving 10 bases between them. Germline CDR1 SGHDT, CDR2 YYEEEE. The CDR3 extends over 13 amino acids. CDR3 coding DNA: TGTGCCAGCAGCTTGGGTGTGGGGCGCGAGCAGTACTTC. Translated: CASSLGVGREQYF. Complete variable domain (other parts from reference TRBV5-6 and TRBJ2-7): DAGVTQSPTHLIKTRGQQVTLRCSPKSGHDTVSWYQQALGQGPQFIFQYYEEEERQRGNFPDRFSGHQFPNYSSELNVNALLLGDSALYLCASSLGVGREQYFGPGTRLTVT.

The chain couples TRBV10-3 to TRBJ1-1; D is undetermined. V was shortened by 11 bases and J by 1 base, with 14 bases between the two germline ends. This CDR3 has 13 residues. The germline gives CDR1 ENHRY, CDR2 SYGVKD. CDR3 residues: CASSEEGNTEAFF. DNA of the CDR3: TGTGCCTCATCCGAAGAGGGGAACACTGAAGCTTTCTTT.

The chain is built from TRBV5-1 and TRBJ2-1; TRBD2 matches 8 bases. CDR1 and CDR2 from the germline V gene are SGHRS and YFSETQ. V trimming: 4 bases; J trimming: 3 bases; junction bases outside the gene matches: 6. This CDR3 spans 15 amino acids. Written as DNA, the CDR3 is TGCGCCAGCAGCCCAGGACTAGCTGTCTACAATGAGCAGTTCTTC. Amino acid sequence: CASSPGLAVYNEQFF.

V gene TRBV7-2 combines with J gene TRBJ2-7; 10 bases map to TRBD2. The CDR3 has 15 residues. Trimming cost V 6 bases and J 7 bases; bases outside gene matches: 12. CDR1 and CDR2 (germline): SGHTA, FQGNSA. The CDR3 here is CASRDKAGGPEEQYF. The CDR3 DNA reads TGTGCCAGCAGAGATAAAGCGGGAGGGCCGGAAGAGCAGTACTTC. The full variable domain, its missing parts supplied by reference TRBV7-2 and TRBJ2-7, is GAGVSQSPSNKVTEKGKDVELRCDPISGHTALYWYRQSLGQGLEFLIYFQGNSAPDKSGLPSDRFSAERTGGSVSTLTIQRTQQEDSAVYLCASRDKAGGPEEQYFGPGTRLTVT.

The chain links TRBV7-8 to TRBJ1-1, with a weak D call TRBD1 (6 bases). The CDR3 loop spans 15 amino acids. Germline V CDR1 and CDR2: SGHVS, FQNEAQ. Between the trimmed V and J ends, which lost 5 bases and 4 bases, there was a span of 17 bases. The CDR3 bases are TGTGCCAGCAGCCAAACCTGGGGGCGAGGCACTGAAGCTTTCTTT. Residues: CASSQTWGRGTEAFF.

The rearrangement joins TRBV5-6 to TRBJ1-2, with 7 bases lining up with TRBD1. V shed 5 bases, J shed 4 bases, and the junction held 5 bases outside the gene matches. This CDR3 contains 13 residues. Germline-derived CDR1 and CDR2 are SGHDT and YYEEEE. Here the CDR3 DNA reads TGTGCCAGCAGTCGGGGACAGAGCTATGGCTACACCTTC. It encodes CASSRGQSYGYTF.

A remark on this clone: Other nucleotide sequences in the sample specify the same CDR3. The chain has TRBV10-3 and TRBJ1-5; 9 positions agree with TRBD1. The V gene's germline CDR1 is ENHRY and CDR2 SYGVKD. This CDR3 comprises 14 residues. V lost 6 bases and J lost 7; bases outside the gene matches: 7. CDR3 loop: CAISKDRGGQPQHF. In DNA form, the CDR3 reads TGTGCCATCAGCAAAGACAGGGGGGGCCAGCCCCAGCATTTT.

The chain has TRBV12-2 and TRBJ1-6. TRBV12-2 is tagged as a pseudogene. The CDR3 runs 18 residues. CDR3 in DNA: TGTGCAAGTCGCTTCCACCCCAATCGGGGAATATTTGATTCACCCCTCCACTTT. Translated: CASRFHPNRGIFDSPLHF.

The CDR3 DNA is TGTGCCAGCAGCCATGGGGCCGACGGCTATGGCTACACCTTC. Protein: CASSHGADGYGYTF. The chain uses TRBV3-1 (or the pseudogene TRBV3-2) and TRBJ1-2, with TRBD1 as a possible D gene (5 bases). CDR1 and CDR2 from the germline V gene are LGHDT and YNNKEL (reference sequence). The CDR3 has 14 residues. Trimming removed 3 bases at V and 4 bases at J, with 12 bases between.

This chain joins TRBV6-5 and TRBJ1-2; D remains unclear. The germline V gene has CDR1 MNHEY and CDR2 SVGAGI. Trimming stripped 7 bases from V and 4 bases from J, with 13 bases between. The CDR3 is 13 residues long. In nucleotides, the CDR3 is TGTGCCAGCATTGGGCGCGGGTTCTATGGCTACACCTTC. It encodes CASIGRGFYGYTF.

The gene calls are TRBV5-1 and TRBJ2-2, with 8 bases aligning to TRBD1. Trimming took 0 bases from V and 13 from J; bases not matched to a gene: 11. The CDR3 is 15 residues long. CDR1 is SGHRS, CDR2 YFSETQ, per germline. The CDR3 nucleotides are TGCGCCAGCAGCTTGGGGGTCGGACAGGGCGGAATGCTGTTTTTT. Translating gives CASSLGVGQGGMLFF.

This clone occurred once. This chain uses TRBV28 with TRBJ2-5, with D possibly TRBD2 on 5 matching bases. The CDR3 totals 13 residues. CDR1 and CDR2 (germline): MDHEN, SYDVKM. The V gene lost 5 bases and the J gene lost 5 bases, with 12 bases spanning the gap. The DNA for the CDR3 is TGTGCCAGCAGTATCACAACGGGGGAGACCCAGTACTTC. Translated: CASSITTGETQYF.

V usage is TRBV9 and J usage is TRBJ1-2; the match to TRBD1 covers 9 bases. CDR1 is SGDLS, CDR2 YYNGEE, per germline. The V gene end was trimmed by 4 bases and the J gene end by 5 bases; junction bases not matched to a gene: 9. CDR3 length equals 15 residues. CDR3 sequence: CASSRVRTGVYGYTF. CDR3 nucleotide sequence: TGTGCCAGCAGCCGCGTCCGGACAGGGGTATATGGCTACACCTTC. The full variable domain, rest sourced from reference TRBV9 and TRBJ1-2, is DSGVTQTPKHLITATGQRVTLRCSPRSGDLSVYWYQQSLDQGLQFLIQYYNGEERAKGNILERFSAQQFPDLHSELNLSSLELGDSALYFCASSRVRTGVYGYTFGSGTRLTVV.

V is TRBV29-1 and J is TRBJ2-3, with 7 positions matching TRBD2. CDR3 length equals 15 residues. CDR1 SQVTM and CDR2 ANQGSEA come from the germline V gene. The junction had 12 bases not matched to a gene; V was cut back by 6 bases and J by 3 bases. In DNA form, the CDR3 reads TGCAGCGTCCTCCGCCGGGCGGGAGTTACAGATACGCAGTATTTT. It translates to CSVLRRAGVTDTQYF.